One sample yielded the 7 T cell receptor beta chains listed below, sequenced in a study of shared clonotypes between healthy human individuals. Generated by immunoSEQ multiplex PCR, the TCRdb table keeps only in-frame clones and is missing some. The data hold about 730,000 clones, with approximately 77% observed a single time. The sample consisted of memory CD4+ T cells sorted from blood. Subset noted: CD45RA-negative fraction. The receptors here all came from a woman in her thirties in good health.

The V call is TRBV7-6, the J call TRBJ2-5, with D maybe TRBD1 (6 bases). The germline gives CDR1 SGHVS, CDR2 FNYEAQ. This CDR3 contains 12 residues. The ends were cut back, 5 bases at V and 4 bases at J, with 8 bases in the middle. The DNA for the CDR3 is TGTGCCAGCAGCCGAGGGGGAGAGACCCAGTACTTC. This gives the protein CASSRGGETQYF.

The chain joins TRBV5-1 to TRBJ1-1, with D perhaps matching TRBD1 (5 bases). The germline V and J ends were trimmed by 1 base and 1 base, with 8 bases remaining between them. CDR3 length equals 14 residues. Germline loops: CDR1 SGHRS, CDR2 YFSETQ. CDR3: CASSLMGQNTEAFF. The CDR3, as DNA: TGCGCCAGCAGCTTGATGGGGCAGAACACTGAAGCTTTCTTT.

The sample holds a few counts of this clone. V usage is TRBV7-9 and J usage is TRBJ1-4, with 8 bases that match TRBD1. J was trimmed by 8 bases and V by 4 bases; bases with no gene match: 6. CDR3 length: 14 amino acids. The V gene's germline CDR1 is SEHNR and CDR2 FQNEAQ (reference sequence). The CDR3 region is CASSYDRGFEKLFF. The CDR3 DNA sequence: TGTGCCAGCAGCTACGACAGGGGCTTCGAAAAACTGTTTTTT.

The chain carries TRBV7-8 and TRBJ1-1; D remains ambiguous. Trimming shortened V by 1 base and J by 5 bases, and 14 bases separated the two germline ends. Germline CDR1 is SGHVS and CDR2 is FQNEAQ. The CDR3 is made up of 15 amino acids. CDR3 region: CASSLVLGSGTEAFF. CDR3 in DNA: TGTGCCAGCAGCTTAGTACTGGGTTCGGGGACTGAAGCTTTCTTT.

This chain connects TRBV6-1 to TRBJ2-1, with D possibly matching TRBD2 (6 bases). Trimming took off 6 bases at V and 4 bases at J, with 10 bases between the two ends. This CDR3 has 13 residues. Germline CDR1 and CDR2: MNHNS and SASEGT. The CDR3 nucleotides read TGTGCCAGCAGAAGCGGGCCTTACAATGAGCAGTTCTTC. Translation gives CASRSGPYNEQFF.

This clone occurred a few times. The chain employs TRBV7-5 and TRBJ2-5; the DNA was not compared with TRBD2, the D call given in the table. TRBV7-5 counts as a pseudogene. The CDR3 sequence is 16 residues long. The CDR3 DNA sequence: TGTGTCAGAAGCTCGGCTAGCGATCAGTCAAAAGAGACCCAGTACTTC. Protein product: CVRSSASDQSKETQYF.

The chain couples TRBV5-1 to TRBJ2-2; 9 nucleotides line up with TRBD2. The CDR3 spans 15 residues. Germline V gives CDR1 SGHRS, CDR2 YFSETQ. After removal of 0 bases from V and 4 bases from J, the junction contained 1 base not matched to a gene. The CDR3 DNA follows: TGCGCCAGCAGCTTGGTAGCGGGAGTCACCGGGGAGCTGTTTTTT. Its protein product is CASSLVAGVTGELFF.